This T cell receptor beta chain was found in a study of cytomegalovirus exposure and HLA in healthy donors. Across the whole study: Some 80 million unique TCR sequences came from HLA-typed donors in an early release.

The CDR3 covers 16 residues. Germline V gene data show CDR1 as SEHNR and CDR2 as FQNEAQ (reference sequence). V lost 5 bases and J lost 4, with 20 bases in between. As regards this clone: The antigen is unknown.

General study results and limits: CMV serostatus was the only immune exposure information that was available. A classifier reportedly called cytomegalovirus status with high sensitivity and specificity.

Amplification used 60 Vbeta primers and 13 Jbeta primers. The table came from immunoSEQ multiplex PCR; TCRdb's copy has only in-frame clones and leaves some out. The sample includes about 92,000 clones, over 70% of them seen just once. J is TRBJ1-1 and V is TRBV7-9, with D perhaps matching TRBD1 (5 bases). The sequence derives from a girl aged 2 to 9 in good health and CMV-seropositive. Sequencing input: PBMCs. DNA of the CDR3: TGTGCCAGCAGCCCGCTGATGAGCGGGGGAGGCACTGAAGCTTTCTTT. Its protein is CASSPLMSGGGTEAFF.